This T cell receptor beta chain derives from a study of blood T cells in healthy people across ages. Broader study findings: PBMCs went unsorted, and a conclusive naive versus antigen-experienced comparison was therefore prevented. Long-lived donors had more naive CD4+ cells and higher diversity than aged donors.

Each donor had 8.5 to 10 milliliters of peripheral blood drawn. A second about 7 to 11 cycle PCR used barcoded and J-beta primers. The template-switch adaptor was a 5' adaptor with 12 random nucleotides. It tagged each cDNA molecule. TCRdb recomputed calls from the 5' RACE reads with MiXCR, one row per CDR3 protein. The sample carries hundreds of thousands of distinct CDR3 sequences, more than 45% recorded once. Germline CDR1 reads SGHRS; CDR2 reads YFSETQ. CDR3 size: 16 residues. Trimming at V came to 3 bases and at J to 1 base, leaving 8 bases not matched to a gene. This clonotype was seen only a few times. The target antigen is unknown.

This rearrangement joins TRBV5-1 to TRBJ1-2; 8 bases align to TRBD1. The sequence was obtained from a man older than 75 in good health. The specimen sequenced was blood. CDR3 bases: TGCGCCAGCAGCTCCCTTGGGACAGGTGGTAACTATGGCTACACCTTC. Protein product: CASSSLGTGGNYGYTF.